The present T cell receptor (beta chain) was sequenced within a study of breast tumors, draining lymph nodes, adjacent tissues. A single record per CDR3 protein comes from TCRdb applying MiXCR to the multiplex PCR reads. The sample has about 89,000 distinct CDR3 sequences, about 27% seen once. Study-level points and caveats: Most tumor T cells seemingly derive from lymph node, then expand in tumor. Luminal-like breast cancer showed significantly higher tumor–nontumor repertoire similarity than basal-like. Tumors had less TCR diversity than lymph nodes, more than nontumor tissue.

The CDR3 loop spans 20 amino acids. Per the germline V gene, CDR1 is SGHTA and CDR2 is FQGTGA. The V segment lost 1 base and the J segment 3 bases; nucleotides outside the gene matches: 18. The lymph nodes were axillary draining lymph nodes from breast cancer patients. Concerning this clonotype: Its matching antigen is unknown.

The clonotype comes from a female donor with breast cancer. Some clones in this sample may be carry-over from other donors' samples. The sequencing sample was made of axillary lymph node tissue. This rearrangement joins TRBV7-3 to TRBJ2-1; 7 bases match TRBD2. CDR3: CASSLRGGRGAGPNYNEQFF. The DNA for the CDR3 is TGTGCCAGCAGCTTAAGGGGGGGAAGAGGAGCGGGCCCCAACTACAATGAGCAGTTCTTC.